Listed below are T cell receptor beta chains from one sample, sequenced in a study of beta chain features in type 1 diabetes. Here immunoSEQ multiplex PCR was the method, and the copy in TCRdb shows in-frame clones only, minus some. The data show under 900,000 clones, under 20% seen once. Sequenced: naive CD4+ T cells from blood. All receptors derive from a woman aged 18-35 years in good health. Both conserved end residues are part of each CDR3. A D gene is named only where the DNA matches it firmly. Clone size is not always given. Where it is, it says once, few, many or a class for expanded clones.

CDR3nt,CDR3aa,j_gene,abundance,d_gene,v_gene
TGTGCCATCAGTGTAGGGGGCACAGATACGCAGTATTTT,CAISVGGTDTQYF,TRBJ2-3,NA,NA,TRBV10-3
TGTGCCAGCAGGGTGGAAGGGGGCATTGAGCCCCAGCATTTT,CASRVEGGIEPQHF,TRBJ1-5,NA,TRBD1,TRBV2
TGTGCCAGCAGCTCCCAAGCGGGAGGGGACTACGAGCAGTACTTC,CASSSQAGGDYEQYF,TRBJ2-7,NA,TRBD2,TRBV5-4
TGTGCCAGCAGCACCCTAGCGGGAGTGGTCTACAATGAGCAGTTCTTC,CASSTLAGVVYNEQFF,TRBJ2-1,NA,TRBD2,TRBV7-2
TGTGCCAGCAGCAACCCCGGGGAGTCGGAGACCCAGTACTTC,CASSNPGESETQYF,TRBJ2-5,NA,NA,TRBV7-9
TGTGCCAGCAGCTTTTCGACTGGGGGGCCGAAAACCTACGAGCAGTACTTC,CASSFSTGGPKTYEQYF,TRBJ2-7,few,NA,TRBV7-9
TGCAGTGACCCGTATGAGCAGTTCTTC,CSDPYEQFF,TRBJ2-1,NA,NA,TRBV20-1
TGTGCCAGCAGCGAAAGCGGGAGCAGGGACTACGAGCAGTACTTC,CASSESGSRDYEQYF,TRBJ2-7,NA,TRBD2,TRBV7-2
TGTGCCAGCAGTGCAGGGGGCTCGCGTGGCTACACCTTC,CASSAGGSRGYTF,TRBJ1-2,few,TRBD1,TRBV25-1
TGTGCCAGCAGCGTTTCACATTTGGACATTCAGTACTTC,CASSVSHLDIQYF,TRBJ2-4,few,NA,TRBV9
TGTGCCAGCAGAGCCCTAACAGGGTCTGCTGAAAAACTGTTTTTT,CASRALTGSAEKLFF,TRBJ1-4,NA,NA,TRBV6-5
TGTGCCAGCAACGACGCTAGCGGGAGGACGGATACGCAGTATTTT,CASNDASGRTDTQYF,TRBJ2-3,few,TRBD2,TRBV7-2
TGTGCCACCAGCAGAGATTTTGGGGAGACCCAGTACTTC,CATSRDFGETQYF,TRBJ2-5,few,NA,TRBV15
TGTGCCAGCAGCTTCGAGAAACCCCAGCATTTT,CASSFEKPQHF,TRBJ1-5,NA,NA,TRBV7-9
TGCGCCAGCAGCTTGGATTTTGCCGGGGAGCTGTTTTTT,CASSLDFAGELFF,TRBJ2-2,NA,NA,TRBV5-1
TGTGCCATCACGGGGTCCTCCTACAATGAGCAGTTCTTC,CAITGSSYNEQFF,TRBJ2-1,few,NA,TRBV10-3
TGTGCCAGTGACAGGAACACTGAAGCTTTCTTT,CASDRNTEAFF,TRBJ1-1,few,NA,TRBV7-3
TGTGCCAGCAGTCTCGACGAGGAGCAGTTCTTC,CASSLDEEQFF,TRBJ2-1,NA,NA,TRBV27
TGTGCCAGCAGCTTGCGCGGACTTAATGAAAAACTGTTTTTT,CASSLRGLNEKLFF,TRBJ1-4,NA,NA,TRBV7-2
TGTGCCAGCAGCCTAGGGACCTCTAACTATGGCTACACCTTC,CASSLGTSNYGYTF,TRBJ1-2,NA,NA,TRBV13
TGTGCCAGCAGCCTGACGGCCTTCGCGAACACCGGGGAGCTGTTTTTT,CASSLTAFANTGELFF,TRBJ2-2,NA,NA,TRBV6-6
TGCGCCAGCTCTCGCCAGGATAGCCAGGATCAGCCCCAGCATTTT,CASSRQDSQDQPQHF,TRBJ1-5,NA,NA,TRBV4-1
TGTGCCAGCTCGCAGGGTTGGGAAGAGACCCAGTACTTC,CASSQGWEETQYF,TRBJ2-5,NA,NA,TRBV18
TGTGCCACCATGGACAGGGGATACTCTGGAAACACCATATATTTT,CATMDRGYSGNTIYF,TRBJ1-3,few,TRBD1,TRBV15
TGTGCCAGCAGCGACCTGGGGGCCCACACTGAAGCTTTCTTT,CASSDLGAHTEAFF,TRBJ1-1,NA,NA,TRBV2
TGTGCCAGCAGCTTGAAGGTGGGAGGGCCCCCGGAGACCCAGTACTTC,CASSLKVGGPPETQYF,TRBJ2-5,NA,TRBD2,TRBV5-4
TGTGCCAGCAGCCGTCGAGGGAGCAATCAGCCCCAGCATTTT,CASSRRGSNQPQHF,TRBJ1-5,few,NA,TRBV5-6
TGTGCCAGCAGCTTAGCGGGAGTCCGGTACGAGCAGTACTTC,CASSLAGVRYEQYF,TRBJ2-7,NA,NA,TRBV7-2
TGTGCCAGCAGCCCGATGACAGATAGCTCCACAGATACGCAGTATTTT,CASSPMTDSSTDTQYF,TRBJ2-3,few,NA,TRBV4-2
TGTGCCAGCAGTTCACAGGGGAGCACAGATACGCAGTATTTT,CASSSQGSTDTQYF,TRBJ2-3,NA,TRBD1,TRBV6-5
TGTGCCAGCACCCTAAACCCTAACTATGGCTACACCTTC,CASTLNPNYGYTF,TRBJ1-2,NA,NA,TRBV6-5
TGTGCCAGTAGTAAGGGGCGGACTAGCGCAACCTACGAGCAGTACTTC,CASSKGRTSATYEQYF,TRBJ2-7,few,TRBD2,TRBV19